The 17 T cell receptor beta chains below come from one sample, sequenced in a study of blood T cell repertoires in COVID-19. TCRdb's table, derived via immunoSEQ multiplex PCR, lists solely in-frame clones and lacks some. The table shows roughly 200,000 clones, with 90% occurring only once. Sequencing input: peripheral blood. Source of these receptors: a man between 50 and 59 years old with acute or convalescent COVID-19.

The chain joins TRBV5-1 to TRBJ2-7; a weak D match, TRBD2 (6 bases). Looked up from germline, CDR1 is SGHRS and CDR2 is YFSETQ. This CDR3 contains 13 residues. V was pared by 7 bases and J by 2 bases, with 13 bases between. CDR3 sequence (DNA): TGCGCCAGCCGGGACTTCACCGCCTACGAGCAGTACTTC. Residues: CASRDFTAYEQYF.

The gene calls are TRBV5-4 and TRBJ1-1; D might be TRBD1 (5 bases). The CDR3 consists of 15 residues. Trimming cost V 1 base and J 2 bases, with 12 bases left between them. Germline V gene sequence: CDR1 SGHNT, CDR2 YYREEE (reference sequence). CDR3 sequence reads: CASSLLGGDNTEAFF. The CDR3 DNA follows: TGTGCCAGCAGCTTGTTGGGCGGGGACAACACTGAAGCTTTCTTT.

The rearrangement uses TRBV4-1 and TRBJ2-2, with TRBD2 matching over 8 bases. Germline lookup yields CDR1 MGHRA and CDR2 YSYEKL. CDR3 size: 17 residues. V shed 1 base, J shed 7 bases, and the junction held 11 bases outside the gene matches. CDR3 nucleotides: TGCGCCAGCAGCCAAGGGCAGGGGACTAGACCCCACGGGGAGCTGTTTTTT. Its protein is CASSQGQGTRPHGELFF.

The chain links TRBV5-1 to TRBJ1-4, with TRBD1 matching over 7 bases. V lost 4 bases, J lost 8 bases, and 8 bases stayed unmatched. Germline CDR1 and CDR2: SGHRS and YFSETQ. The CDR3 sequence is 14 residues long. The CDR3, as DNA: TGCGCCAGCAGCGAGACAGGGTTTGGAGAAAAACTGTTTTTT. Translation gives CASSETGFGEKLFF.

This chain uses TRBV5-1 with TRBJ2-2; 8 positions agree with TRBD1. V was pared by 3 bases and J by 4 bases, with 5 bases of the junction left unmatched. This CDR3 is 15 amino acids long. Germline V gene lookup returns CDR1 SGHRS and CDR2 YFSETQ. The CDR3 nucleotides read TGCGCCAGCAGCTCCGGACAGGGTGGCACCGGGGAGCTGTTTTTT. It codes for CASSSGQGGTGELFF.

CDR3 DNA sequence: TGTGCCACCAGTGACCCGGGACTAGCGGGAGATCAAGAGACCCAGTACTTC. This sequence encodes CATSDPGLAGDQETQYF. The rearrangement uses TRBV24-1 and TRBJ2-5; 14 bases agree with TRBD2. Germline CDR1 KGHDR, CDR2 SFDVKD. V trimming: 4 bases; J trimming: 2 bases; junction bases outside the gene matches: 5. This CDR3 comprises 17 residues.

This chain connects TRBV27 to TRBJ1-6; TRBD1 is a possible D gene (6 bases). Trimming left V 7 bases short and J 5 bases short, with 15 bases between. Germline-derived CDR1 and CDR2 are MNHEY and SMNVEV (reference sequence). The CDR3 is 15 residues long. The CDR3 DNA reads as TGTGCCAGCACTTTCAACAGGGTGGATAATTCACCCCTCCACTTT. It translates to CASTFNRVDNSPLHF.

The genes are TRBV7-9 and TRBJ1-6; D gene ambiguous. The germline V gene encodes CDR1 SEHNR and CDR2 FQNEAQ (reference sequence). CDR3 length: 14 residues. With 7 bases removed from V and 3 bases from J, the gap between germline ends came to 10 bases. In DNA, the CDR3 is TGTGCCAGCAATGACGGAGGCTATAATTCACCCCTCCACTTT. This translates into CASNDGGYNSPLHF. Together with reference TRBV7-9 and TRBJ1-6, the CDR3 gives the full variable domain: DTGVSQNPRHKITKRGQNVTFRCDPISEHNRLYWYRQTLGQGPEFLTYFQNEAQLEKSRLLSDRFSAERPKGSFSTLEIQRTEQGDSAMYLCASNDGGYNSPLHFGNGTRLTVT.

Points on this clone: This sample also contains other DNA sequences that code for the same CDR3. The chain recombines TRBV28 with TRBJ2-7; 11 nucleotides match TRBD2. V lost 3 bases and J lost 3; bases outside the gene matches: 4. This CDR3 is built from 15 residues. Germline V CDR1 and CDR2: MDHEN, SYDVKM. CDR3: CASSLSLAGGYEQYF. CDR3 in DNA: TGTGCCAGCAGTTTGAGCCTAGCGGGGGGCTACGAGCAGTACTTC.

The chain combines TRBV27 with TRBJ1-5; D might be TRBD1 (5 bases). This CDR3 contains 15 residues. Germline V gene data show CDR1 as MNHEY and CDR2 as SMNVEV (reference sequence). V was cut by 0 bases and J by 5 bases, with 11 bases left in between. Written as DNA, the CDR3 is TGTGCCAGCAGTTTATCCCTGGGGCTGCATCAGCCCCAGCATTTT. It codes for CASSLSLGLHQPQHF.

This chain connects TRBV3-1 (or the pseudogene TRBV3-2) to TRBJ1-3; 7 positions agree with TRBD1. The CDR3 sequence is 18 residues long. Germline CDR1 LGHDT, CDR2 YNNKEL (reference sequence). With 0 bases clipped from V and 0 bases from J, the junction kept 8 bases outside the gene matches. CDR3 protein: CASSQEGVGQSSGNTIYF. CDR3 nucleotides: TGTGCCAGCAGCCAAGAAGGGGTGGGACAGAGCTCTGGAAACACCATATATTTT.

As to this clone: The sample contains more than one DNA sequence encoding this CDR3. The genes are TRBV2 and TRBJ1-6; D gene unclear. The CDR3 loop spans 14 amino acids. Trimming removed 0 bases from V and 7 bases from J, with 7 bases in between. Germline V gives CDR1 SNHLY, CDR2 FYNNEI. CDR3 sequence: CASSEARVNSPLHF. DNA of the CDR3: TGTGCCAGCAGTGAAGCGAGAGTGAATTCACCCCTCCACTTT. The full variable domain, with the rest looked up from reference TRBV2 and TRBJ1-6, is EPEVTQTPSHQVTQMGQEVILRCVPISNHLYFYWYRQILGQKVEFLVSFYNNEISEKSEIFDDQFSVERPDGSNFTLKIRSTKLEDSAMYFCASSEARVNSPLHFGNGTRLTVT.

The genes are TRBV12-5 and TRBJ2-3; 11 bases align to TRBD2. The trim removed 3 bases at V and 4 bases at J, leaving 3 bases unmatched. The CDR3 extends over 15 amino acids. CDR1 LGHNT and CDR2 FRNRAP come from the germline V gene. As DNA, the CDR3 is TGTGCTAGTGGTTTTAGCGGGAGGGCCCCAGATACGCAGTATTTT. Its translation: CASGFSGRAPDTQYF.

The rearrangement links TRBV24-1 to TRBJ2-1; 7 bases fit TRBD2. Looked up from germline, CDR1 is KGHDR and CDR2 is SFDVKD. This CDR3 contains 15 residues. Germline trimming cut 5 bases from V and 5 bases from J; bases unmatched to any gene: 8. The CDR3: CATSGRGVYDNEQFF. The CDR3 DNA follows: TGTGCCACCAGTGGACGGGGGGTTTACGACAATGAGCAGTTCTTC.

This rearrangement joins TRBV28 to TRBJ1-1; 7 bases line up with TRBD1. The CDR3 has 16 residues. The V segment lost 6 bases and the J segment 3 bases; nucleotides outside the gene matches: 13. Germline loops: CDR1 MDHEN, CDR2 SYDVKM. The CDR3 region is CASRRQGRGLDTEAFF. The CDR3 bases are TGTGCCAGCAGGAGACAGGGACGGGGACTGGACACTGAAGCTTTCTTT.

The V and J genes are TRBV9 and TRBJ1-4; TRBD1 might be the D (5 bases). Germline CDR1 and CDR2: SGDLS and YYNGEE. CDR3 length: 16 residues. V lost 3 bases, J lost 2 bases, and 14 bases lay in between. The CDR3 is CASSGGGLGTNEKLFF. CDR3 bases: TGTGCCAGCAGCGGGGGGGGACTGGGCACTAATGAAAAACTGTTTTTT.

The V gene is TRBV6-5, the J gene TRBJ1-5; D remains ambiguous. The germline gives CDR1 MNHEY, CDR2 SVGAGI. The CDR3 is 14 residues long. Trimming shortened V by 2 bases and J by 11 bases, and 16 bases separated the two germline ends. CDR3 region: CASSYTPSRSAQHF. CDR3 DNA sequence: TGTGCCAGCAGTTACACCCCGTCCCGGTCGGCCCAGCATTTT.